This T cell receptor beta chain comes out of a study of identifying expanded T cells in peripheral blood. Findings and caveats of the study: Over approximately two and four weeks, about 15 and 19 clones changed, versus 1.2 between replicates. Variance in clone template counts between approximately 2-week samples significantly increased with total template count across all healthy donors.

V was cut by 1 base and J by 0 bases, with 4 bases left in between. Germline V gene lookup returns CDR1 MNHNS and CDR2 SASEGT. This CDR3 region has 15 residues. This clone was picked up one time. What it binds is unknown. Here immunoSEQ multiplex PCR was the method, and the copy in TCRdb shows in-frame clones only, minus some. The sample comprises roughly 86,000 clones, about 88% of which are singletons, and around 4.5% rests with the top ten. No infections or other immune events were documented during collection. This clonotype was sampled from a person between 18 and 75 years old in good health. The material sequenced was blood. The chain is built from TRBV6-1 and TRBJ1-6; D is unclear. Written as DNA, the CDR3 is TGTGCCAGCAGTGAAGGCAGCTCCTATAATTCACCCCTCCACTTT. Translation: CASSEGSSYNSPLHF.